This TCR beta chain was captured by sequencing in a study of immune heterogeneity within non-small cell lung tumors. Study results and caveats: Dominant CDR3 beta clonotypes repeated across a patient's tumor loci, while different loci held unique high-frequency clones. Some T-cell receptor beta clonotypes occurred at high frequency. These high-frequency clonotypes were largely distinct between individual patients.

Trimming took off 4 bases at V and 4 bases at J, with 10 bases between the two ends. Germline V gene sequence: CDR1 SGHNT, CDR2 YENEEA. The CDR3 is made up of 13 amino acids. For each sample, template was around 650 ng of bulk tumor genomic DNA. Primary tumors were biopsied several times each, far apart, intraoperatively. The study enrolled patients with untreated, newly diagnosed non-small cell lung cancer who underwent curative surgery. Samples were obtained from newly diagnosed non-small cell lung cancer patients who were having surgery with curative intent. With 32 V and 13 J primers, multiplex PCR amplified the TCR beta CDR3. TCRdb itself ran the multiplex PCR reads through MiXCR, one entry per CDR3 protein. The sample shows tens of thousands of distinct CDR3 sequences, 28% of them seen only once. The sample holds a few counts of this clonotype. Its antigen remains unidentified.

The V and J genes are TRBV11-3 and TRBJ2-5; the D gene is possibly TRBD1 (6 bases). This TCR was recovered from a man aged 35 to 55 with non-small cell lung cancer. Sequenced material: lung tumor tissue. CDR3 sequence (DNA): TGTGCCAGCAGCTCGGACAGCAGAGAGACCCAGTACTTC. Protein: CASSSDSRETQYF.